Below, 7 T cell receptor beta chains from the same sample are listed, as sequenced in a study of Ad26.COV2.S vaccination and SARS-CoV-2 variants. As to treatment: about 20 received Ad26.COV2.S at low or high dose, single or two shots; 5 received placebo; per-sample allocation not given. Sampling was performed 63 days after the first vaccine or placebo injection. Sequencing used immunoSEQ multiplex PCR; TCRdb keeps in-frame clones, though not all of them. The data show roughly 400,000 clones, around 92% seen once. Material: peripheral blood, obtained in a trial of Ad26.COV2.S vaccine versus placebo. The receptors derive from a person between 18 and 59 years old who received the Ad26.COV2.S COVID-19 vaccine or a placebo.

CDR3 in amino acids: CASAVTGGDQFF. The DNA of the CDR3 is TGTGCCAGCGCTGTGACCGGGGGGGACCAGTTCTTC. The V and J genes are TRBV2 and TRBJ2-1, with 8 positions matching TRBD2. V shed 8 bases, J shed 13 bases, and the junction held 10 bases outside the gene matches. The germline V gene encodes CDR1 SNHLY and CDR2 FYNNEI. The CDR3 has 12 amino acids.

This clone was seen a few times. For the CDR3, the DNA is TGCGCCAGCAGCCCAGCGGGGGATACTTCTGGGGCCAACGTCCTGACTTTC. This codes for CASSPAGDTSGANVLTF. The rearrangement uses TRBV4-3 and TRBJ2-6, with 8 positions matching TRBD2. Trimming took 4 bases from V and 1 from J; bases not matched to a gene: 6. This CDR3 has 17 residues. Germline lookup yields CDR1 LGHNA and CDR2 YSLEER.

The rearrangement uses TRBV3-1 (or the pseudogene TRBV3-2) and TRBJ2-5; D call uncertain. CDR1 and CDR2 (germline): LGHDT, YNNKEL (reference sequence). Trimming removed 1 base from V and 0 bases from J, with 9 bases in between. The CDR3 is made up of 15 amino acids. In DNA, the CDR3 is TGTGCCAGCAGCCAAGGCATCTCAGACCAAGAGACCCAGTACTTC. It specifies CASSQGISDQETQYF.

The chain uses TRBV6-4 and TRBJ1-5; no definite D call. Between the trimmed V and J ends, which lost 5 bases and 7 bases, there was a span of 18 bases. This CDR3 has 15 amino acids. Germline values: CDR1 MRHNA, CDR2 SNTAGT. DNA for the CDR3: TGTGCCAGCAGTCCCCAGTGGGGTCTTGGACAGCCCCAGCATTTT. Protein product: CASSPQWGLGQPQHF.

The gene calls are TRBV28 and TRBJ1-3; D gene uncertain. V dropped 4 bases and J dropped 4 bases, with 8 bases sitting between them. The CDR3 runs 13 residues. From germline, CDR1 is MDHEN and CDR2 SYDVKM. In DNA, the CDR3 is TGTGCCAGCAGTTCCCAAACAGGAAACACCATATATTTT. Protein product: CASSSQTGNTIYF.

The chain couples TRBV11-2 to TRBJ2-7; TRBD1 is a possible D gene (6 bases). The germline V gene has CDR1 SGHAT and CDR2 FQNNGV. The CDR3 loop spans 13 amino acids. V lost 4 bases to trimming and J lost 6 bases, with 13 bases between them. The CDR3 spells CASSSGQIGEQYF. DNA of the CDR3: TGTGCCAGCAGCTCGGGACAAATAGGCGAGCAGTACTTC.

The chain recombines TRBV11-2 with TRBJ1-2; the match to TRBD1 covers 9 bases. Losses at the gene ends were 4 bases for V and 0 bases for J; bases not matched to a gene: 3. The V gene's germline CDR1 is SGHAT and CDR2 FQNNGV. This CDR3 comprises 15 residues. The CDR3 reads CASSSQGATNYGYTF. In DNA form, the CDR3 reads TGTGCCAGCAGCTCACAGGGGGCTACTAACTATGGCTACACCTTC.